This T cell receptor beta chain is from a study of T-cell memory formation after mild COVID-19. This clonotype was detected many times. TCRdb independently ran MiXCR on the 5' RACE reads; one entry per CDR3 protein. The sample includes 550,000 to 600,000 distinct CDR3 sequences, roughly a sixth of them seen just once. What was sequenced was PBMCs or a T cell subset sorted from them (not recorded which). This receptor was obtained from an adult woman who had mild COVID-19 (a few samples of this study predate the infection). Cell type and time point are not known.

CDR3 protein: CSARPSGTTWETQYF. The CDR3 nucleotides read TGCAGTGCTAGACCCTCCGGGACTACCTGGGAGACCCAGTACTTC. V and J are TRBV20-1 and TRBJ2-5; 7 nucleotides line up with TRBD2. J lost 5 bases, V lost 2 bases, and 11 bases had no gene match. The germline gives CDR1 DFQATT, CDR2 SNEGSKA (reference sequence). CDR3 length: 15 residues.